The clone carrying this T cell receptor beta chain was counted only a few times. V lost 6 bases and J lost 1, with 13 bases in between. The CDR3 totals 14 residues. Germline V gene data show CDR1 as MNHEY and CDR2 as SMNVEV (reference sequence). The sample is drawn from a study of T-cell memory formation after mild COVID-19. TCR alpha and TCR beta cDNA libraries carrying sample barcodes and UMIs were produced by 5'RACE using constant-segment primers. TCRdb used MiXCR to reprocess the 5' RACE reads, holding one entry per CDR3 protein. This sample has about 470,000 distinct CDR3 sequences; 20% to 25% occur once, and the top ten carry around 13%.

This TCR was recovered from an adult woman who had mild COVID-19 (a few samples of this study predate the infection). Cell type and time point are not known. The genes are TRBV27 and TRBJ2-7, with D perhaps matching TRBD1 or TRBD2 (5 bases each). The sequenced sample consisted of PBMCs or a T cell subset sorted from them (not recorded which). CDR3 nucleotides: TGTGCCAGCAGGCCCGGGACCTTTTCCTACGAGCAGTACTTC. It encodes CASRPGTFSYEQYF.